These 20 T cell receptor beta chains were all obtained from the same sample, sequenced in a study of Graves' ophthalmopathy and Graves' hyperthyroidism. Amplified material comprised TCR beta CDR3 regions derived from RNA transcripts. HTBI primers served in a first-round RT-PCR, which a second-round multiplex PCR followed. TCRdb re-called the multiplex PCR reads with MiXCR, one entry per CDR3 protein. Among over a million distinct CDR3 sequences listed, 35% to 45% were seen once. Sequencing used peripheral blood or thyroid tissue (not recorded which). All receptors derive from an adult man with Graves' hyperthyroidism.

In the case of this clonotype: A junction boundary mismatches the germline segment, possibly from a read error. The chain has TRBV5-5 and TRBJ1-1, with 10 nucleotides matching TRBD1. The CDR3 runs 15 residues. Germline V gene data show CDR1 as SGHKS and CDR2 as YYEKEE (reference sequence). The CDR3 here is CASSFGTGANTEAFF. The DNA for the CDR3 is TGCGCCAGCAGCTTCGGGACAGGGGCGAACACTGAAGCTTTCTTT.

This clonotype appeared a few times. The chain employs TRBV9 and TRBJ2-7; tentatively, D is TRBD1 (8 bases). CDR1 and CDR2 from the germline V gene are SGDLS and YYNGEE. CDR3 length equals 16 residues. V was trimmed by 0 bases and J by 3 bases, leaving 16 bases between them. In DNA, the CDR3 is TGTGCCAGCAGCGTAGGGGGGAGGGACAGGCGCTACGAGCAGTACTTC. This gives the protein CASSVGGRDRRYEQYF.

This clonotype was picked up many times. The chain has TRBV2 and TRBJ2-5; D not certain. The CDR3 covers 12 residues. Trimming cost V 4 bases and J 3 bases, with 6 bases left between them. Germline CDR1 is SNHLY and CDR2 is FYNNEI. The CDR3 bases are TGTGCCAGCAGTGTTTGGAAAGAGACCCAGTACTTC. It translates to CASSVWKETQYF.

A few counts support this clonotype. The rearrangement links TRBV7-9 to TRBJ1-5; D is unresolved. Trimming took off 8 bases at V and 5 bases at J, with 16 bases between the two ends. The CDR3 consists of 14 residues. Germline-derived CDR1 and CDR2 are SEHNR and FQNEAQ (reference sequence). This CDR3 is CASGPEGGDQPQHF. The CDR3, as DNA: TGTGCCAGCGGCCCTGAGGGAGGAGATCAGCCCCAGCATTTT.

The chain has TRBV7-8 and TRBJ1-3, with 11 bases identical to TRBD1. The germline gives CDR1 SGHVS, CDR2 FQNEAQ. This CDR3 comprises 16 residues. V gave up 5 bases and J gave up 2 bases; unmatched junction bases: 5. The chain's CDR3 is CASSPGQGEAGNTIYF. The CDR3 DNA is TGTGCCAGCAGCCCGGGACAGGGGGAGGCTGGAAACACCATATATTTT.

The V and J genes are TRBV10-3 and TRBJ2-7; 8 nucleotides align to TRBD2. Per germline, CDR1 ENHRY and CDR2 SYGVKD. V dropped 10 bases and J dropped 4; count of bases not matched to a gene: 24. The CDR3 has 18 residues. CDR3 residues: CASSPGAKAGALAYEQYF. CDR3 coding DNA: TGTGCCAGCAGCCCGGGCGCTAAAGCGGGGGCGCTGGCATACGAGCAGTACTTC.

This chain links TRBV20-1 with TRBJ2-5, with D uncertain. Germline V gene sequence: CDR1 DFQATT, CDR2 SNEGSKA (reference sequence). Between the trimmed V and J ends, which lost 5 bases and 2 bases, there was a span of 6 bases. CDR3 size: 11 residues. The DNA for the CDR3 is TGCAGTGCTCACCCACAAGAGACCCAGTACTTC. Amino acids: CSAHPQETQYF.

The CDR3 region is CSASIRRQSNQYF. CDR3 DNA: TGCAGTGCTAGTATCAGGCGGCAGAGTAATCAGTACTTC. This chain uses TRBV20-1 with TRBJ2-7; no reliable D call. The germline CDR1 and CDR2 sequences are DFQATT and SNEGSKA (reference sequence). Trimming stripped 3 bases from V and 10 bases from J, with 19 bases between. There are 13 residues in the CDR3.

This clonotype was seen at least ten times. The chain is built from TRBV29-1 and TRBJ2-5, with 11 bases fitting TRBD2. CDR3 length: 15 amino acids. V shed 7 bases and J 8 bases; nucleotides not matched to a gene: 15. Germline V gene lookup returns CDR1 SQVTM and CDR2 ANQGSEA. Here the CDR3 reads CSGGTGTSGVVTQYF. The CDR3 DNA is TGCAGCGGGGGAACCGGGACTAGCGGTGTCGTAACCCAGTACTTC.

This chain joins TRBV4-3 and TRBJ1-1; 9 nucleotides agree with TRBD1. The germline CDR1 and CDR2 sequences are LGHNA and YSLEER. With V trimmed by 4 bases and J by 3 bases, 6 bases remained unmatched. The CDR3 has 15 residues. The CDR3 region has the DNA TGCGCCAGCAGCCGTATTTGGGACAGGGACACTGAAGCTTTCTTT. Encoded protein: CASSRIWDRDTEAFF.

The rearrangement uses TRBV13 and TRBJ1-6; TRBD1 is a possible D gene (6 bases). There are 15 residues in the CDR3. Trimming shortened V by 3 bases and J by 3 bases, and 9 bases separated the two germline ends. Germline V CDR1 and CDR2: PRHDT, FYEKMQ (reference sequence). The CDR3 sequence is CASSLDRNYNSPLHF. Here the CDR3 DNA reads TGTGCCAGCAGCTTGGACAGAAACTATAATTCACCCCTCCACTTT.

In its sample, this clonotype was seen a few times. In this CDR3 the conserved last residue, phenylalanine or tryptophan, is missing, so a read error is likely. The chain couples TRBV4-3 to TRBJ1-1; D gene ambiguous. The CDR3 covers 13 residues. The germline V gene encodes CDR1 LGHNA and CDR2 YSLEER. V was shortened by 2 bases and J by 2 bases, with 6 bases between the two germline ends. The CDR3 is CASSQRFNTEAFL. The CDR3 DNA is TGCGCCAGCAGCCAACGGTTTAACACTGAAGCTTTCCTT.

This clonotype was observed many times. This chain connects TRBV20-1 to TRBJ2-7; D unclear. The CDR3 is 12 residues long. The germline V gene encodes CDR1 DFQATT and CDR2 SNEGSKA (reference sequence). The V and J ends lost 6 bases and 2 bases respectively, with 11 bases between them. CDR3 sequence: CSAGRRAYEQYF. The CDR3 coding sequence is TGCAGTGCCGGTCGTAGGGCCTACGAGCAGTACTTC.

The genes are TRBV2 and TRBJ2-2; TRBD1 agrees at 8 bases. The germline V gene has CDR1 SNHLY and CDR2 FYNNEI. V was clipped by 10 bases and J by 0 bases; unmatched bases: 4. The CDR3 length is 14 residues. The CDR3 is CATKTGANTGELFF. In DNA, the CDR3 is TGTGCCACCAAGACAGGGGCGAACACCGGGGAGCTGTTTTTT.

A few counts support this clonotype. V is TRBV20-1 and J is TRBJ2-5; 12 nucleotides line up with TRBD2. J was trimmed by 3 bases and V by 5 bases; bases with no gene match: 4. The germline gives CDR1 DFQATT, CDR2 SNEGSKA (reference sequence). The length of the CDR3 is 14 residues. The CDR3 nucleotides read TGCAGTGCTTCTAGCGGGGGGGCGAAAGAGACCCAGTACTTC. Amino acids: CSASSGGAKETQYF.

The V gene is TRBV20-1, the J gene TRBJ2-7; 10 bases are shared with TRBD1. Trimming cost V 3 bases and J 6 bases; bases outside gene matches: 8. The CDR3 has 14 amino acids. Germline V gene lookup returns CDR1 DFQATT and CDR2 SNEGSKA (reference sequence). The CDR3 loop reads CSAREDRGEGEQYF. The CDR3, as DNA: TGCAGTGCTAGGGAGGACAGGGGGGAGGGCGAGCAGTACTTC.

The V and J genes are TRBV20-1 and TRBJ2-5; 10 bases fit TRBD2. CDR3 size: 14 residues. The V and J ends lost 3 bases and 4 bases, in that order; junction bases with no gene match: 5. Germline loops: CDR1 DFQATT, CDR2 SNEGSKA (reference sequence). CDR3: CSASPSGRLETQYF. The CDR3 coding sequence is TGCAGTGCTAGTCCTAGCGGGAGACTAGAGACCCAGTACTTC.

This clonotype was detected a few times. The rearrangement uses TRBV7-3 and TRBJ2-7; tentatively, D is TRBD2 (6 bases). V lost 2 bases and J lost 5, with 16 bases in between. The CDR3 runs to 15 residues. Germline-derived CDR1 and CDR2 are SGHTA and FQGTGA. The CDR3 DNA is TGTGCCAGCAGCTTATCACGGGAGACAGTCCACGAGCAGTACTTC. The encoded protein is CASSLSRETVHEQYF. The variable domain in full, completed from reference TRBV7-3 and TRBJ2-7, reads GAGVSQTPSNKVTEKGKYVELRCDPISGHTALYWYRQSLGQGPEFLIYFQGTGAADDSGLPNDRFFAVRPEGSVSTLKIQRTERGDSAVYLCASSLSRETVHEQYFGPGTRLTVT.

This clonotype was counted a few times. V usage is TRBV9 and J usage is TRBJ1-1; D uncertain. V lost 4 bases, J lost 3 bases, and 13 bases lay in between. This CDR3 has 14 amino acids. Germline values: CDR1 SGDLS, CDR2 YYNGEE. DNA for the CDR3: TGTGCCAGCAGCACCCGTACGAGGGACACTGAAGCTTTCTTT. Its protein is CASSTRTRDTEAFF.

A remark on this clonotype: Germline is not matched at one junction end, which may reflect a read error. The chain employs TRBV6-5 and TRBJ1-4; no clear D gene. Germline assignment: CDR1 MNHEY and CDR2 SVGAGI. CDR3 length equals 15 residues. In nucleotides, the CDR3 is TGTGCCATCAGTTACTCGCCCGGAATGGGCGAAAAACTGTTTTTT. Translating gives CAISYSPGMGEKLFF.